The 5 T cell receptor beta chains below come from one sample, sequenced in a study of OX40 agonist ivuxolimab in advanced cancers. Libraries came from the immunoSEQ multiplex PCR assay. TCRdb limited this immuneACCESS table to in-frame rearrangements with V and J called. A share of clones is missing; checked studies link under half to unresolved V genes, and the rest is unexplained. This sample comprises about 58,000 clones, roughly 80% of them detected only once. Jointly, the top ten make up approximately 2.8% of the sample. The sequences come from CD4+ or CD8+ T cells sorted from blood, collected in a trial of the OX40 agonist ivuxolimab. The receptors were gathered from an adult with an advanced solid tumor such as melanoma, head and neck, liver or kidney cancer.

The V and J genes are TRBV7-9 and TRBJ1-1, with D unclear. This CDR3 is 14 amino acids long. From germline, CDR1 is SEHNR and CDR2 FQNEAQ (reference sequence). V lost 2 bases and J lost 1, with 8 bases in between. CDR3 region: CASSLQGENTEAFF. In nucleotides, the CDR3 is TGTGCCAGCAGCTTACAAGGAGAGAACACTGAAGCTTTCTTT.

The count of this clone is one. CDR3 DNA sequence: TGTGCCAGCAGTTCGGGGGACAGGGGGAACACTGAAGCTTTCTTT. It yields the protein CASSSGDRGNTEAFF. This chain joins TRBV28 and TRBJ1-1, with 10 bases aligning to TRBD1. Germline lookup yields CDR1 MDHEN and CDR2 SYDVKM. The trim removed 4 bases at V and 1 base at J, leaving 3 bases unmatched. There are 15 residues in the CDR3.

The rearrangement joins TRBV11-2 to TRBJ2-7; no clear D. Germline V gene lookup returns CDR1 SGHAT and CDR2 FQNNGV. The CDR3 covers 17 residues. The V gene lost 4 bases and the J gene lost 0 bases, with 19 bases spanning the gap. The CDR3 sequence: CASSSLMTEPTSYEQYF. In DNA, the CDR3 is TGTGCCAGCAGCTCCCTGATGACTGAGCCCACCTCCTACGAGCAGTACTTC.

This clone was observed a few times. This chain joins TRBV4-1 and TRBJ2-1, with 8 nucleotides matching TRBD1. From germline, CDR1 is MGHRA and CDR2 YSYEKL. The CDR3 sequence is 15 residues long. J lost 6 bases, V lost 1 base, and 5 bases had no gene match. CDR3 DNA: TGCGCCAGCAGCCAAGGACAGGGGATACGCAATGAGCAGTTCTTC. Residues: CASSQGQGIRNEQFF.

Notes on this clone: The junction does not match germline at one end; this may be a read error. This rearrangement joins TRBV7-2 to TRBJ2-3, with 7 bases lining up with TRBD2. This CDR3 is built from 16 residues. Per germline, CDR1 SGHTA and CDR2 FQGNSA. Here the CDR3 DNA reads TGTGCCAGCAGCCTAGCCGGGGGGTCTAACACAGATACGCAGTATTTT. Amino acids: CASSLAGGSNTDTQYF.